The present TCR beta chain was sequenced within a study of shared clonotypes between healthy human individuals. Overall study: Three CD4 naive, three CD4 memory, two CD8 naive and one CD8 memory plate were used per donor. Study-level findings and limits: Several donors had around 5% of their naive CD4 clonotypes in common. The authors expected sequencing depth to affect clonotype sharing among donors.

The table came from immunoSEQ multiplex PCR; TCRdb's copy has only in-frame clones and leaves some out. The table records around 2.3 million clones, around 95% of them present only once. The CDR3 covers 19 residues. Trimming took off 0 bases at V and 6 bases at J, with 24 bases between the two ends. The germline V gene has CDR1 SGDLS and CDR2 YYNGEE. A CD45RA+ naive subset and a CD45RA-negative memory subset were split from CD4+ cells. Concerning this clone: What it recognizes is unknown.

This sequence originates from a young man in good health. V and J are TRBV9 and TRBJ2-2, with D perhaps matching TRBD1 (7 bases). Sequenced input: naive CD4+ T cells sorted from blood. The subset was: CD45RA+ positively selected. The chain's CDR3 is CASSVVPGGGADGSGELFF. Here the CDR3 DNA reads TGTGCCAGCAGCGTAGTACCAGGGGGAGGCGCCGACGGCTCCGGGGAGCTGTTTTTT.